The rows below give T cell receptor beta chains drawn from one sample of a study of cytomegalovirus exposure and HLA in healthy donors. TCRdb keeps only in-frame clones here, not all; method: immunoSEQ multiplex PCR. The sample has more than 150,000 clones; around 86% are singletons. Sequenced sample: PBMCs. These receptors were obtained from a man in his forties in good health and CMV-seropositive. The CDR3 runs from the conserved cysteine through the conserved F or W. The D gene is left open where the match is weak. Clone size, where shown, is once, few, many, or a class for clones that have expanded.

abundance,v_gene,len,j_gene,d_gene,CDR3nt,CDR3aa
-,TRBV4-2,13,TRBJ2-1,-,TGTGCCAGCAGCCAAGGGGGGCAGGGTGAGCAGTTCTTC,CASSQGGQGEQFF
-,TRBV7-2,16,TRBJ1-2,TRBD1,TGTGCCAGCAGCTCCAGGGGACAGGGCCGTAGCAGCGGCTACACCTTC,CASSSRGQGRSSGYTF
once,TRBV27,13,TRBJ2-7,-,TGTGCCAGCAGTTTTGGGCAGGCCTACGAGCAGTACTTC,CASSFGQAYEQYF
-,TRBV7-2,16,TRBJ2-7,TRBD2,TGTGCCAGCAGCTTAGGGCCTAGCGGCCTTGAGGGGGAGCAGTACTTC,CASSLGPSGLEGEQYF
few,TRBV11-2,17,TRBJ1-1,-,TGTGCCAGCAGCCGGGGGGCTTTGAGGGGAGATAACACTGAAGCTTTCTTT,CASSRGALRGDNTEAFF
-,TRBV19,13,TRBJ2-1,TRBD2,TGTGCCAGTAGCCCCTCGGGGGGAGGCGAGCAGTTCTTC,CASSPSGGGEQFF
-,TRBV7-9,16,TRBJ2-1,-,TGTGCCAGCAGCTTATGGTTCCTCAGCTCCTACAATGAGCAGTTCTTC,CASSLWFLSSYNEQFF
-,TRBV28,14,TRBJ1-2,-,TGTGCCAGCAGTTTTTTTGGGGGGAACTATGGCTACACCTTC,CASSFFGGNYGYTF
-,TRBV10-2,10,TRBJ2-3,-,TGCGCCAGCAAGGAGATTACGCAGTATTTT,CASKEITQYF
-,TRBV19,15,TRBJ2-1,-,TGTGCCAGTAGTATAGGTCAGGCAATACTTGATGAGCAGTTCTTC,CASSIGQAILDEQFF
-,TRBV5-8,14,TRBJ2-5,TRBD1,TGTGCCAGCAGCTTGTTGACAGGGCAAGAGACCCAGTACTTC,CASSLLTGQETQYF
-,TRBV2,12,TRBJ1-1,-,TGTGCCAACAACTTCGGGGTTTCTGAAGCTTTCTTT,CANNFGVSEAFF
-,TRBV18,15,TRBJ1-2,TRBD1,TGTGCCAGCTCACCAAGACAGGGGGGTAACTATGGCTACACCTTC,CASSPRQGGNYGYTF
-,TRBV9,13,TRBJ1-1,-,TGTGCCAGCAGCGTAGAACAGTACACTGAAGCTTTCTTT,CASSVEQYTEAFF
-,TRBV7-9,16,TRBJ2-5,TRBD2,TGTGCCAGCAGCTCTACAGGCAGCGGGGGTGGAGAGACCCAGTACTTC,CASSSTGSGGGETQYF
few,TRBV13,14,TRBJ2-7,TRBD1,TGTGCCAGCAGCGCCCGACAGGGTTGGGACGAGCAGTACTTC,CASSARQGWDEQYF
-,TRBV7-2,15,TRBJ2-2,-,TGTGCCAGCAGCTCCCGACAGGAAAGGGGCGGGGAGCTGTTTTTT,CASSSRQERGGELFF
-,TRBV5-1,14,TRBJ1-1,-,TGCGCCAGCAGCTTGGCACAGGGCGGCACTGAAGCTTTCTTT,CASSLAQGGTEAFF
-,TRBV5-6,17,TRBJ1-2,TRBD1,TGTGCCAGCAGCTTGGCCGGGACAGGGGGCTCTGGCTATGGCTACACCTTC,CASSLAGTGGSGYGYTF
once,TRBV5-1,14,TRBJ2-7,TRBD1,TGCGCCAGCAGTCTCAGACAGGGAAACTACGAGCAGTACTTC,CASSLRQGNYEQYF
-,TRBV5-1,16,TRBJ1-1,TRBD1,TGCGCCAGCAGCCCTAAGGCAGAGAGACAGGGGGCAAAAGCTTTCTTT,CASSPKAERQGAKAFF
-,TRBV5-1,16,TRBJ1-4,-,TGCGCCAGCAGCTATGTTCCAGCGACCTCTAATGAAAAACTGTTTTTT,CASSYVPATSNEKLFF
-,TRBV2,18,TRBJ2-6,TRBD2,TGTGCCAGCAGTGACCCTAGCGGGCGCCTCACTGGGGCCAACGTCCTGACTTTC,CASSDPSGRLTGANVLTF
-,TRBV19,14,TRBJ1-3,-,TGTGCCAGTAGTTTCAGGACAGCTGGAAACACCATATATTTT,CASSFRTAGNTIYF
-,TRBV6-5,15,TRBJ2-1,-,TGTGCCAGCAGTTACGACGCTAGCTCCTACAATGAGCAGTTCTTC,CASSYDASSYNEQFF
-,TRBV6-5,15,TRBJ2-7,-,TGTGCCAGCACCGCATTGGGCGAGGGCGTCAACGAGCAGTACTTC,CASTALGEGVNEQYF
-,TRBV5-1,15,TRBJ2-1,-,TGCGCCAGCAGCTTGTATTCAGGATCTTACAATGAGCAGTTCTTC,CASSLYSGSYNEQFF
few,TRBV2,15,TRBJ2-5,-,TGTGCCAGCAGTGATCGACACAGGTCTCAAGAGACCCAGTACTTC,CASSDRHRSQETQYF
-,TRBV2,13,TRBJ2-5,-,TGTGCCAGCAGTCCCGGGAGCGGAAAGACCCAGTACTTC,CASSPGSGKTQYF
-,TRBV28,12,TRBJ1-2,-,TGTGCCAGCAGTCCAGGGAACTATGGCTACACCTTC,CASSPGNYGYTF
-,TRBV28,14,TRBJ2-7,TRBD2,TGTGCCAGCAGTTTGCCCCGACTAGCGGGAGCACAGTACTTC,CASSLPRLAGAQYF
-,TRBV9,17,TRBJ2-3,TRBD2,TGTGCCAGCAGCCCATATGATAGCGGGGGTAGTACAGATACGCAGTATTTT,CASSPYDSGGSTDTQYF
-,TRBV9,14,TRBJ2-1,TRBD1,TGTGCCAGCAGCGTAAGTACAGGGGTCAATGAGCAGTTCTTC,CASSVSTGVNEQFF
-,TRBV4-3,17,TRBJ2-3,TRBD2,TGCGCCAGCAGCCAAGCTGGGGGCGGGGGGTATACAGATACGCAGTATTTT,CASSQAGGGGYTDTQYF
once,TRBV10-3,15,TRBJ2-7,-,TGTGCCATCATGGGGAGCGGGTCCGATCCCTACGAGCAGTACTTC,CAIMGSGSDPYEQYF
-,TRBV5-1,14,TRBJ2-3,-,TGCGCCAGCAGCCCGGGACAACACACAGATACGCAGTATTTT,CASSPGQHTDTQYF
-,TRBV30,15,TRBJ2-5,TRBD2,TGTGCCTGGAGTGTAATAGCGGGGACGGGGGAGACCCAGTACTTC,CAWSVIAGTGETQYF
-,TRBV13,15,TRBJ2-7,-,TGTGCCAGCAGCTTTCGGACAGAACTCGGCTACGAGCAGTACTTC,CASSFRTELGYEQYF
-,TRBV30,13,TRBJ1-1,TRBD1,TGTGCCGGGAACCGGGACAGGGGATCTGAAGCTTTCTTT,CAGNRDRGSEAFF
-,TRBV11-2,17,TRBJ2-1,TRBD1,TGTGCCAGCAGCTTAGATTCGGGGACAGGGCGCGGGAATGAGCAGTTCTTC,CASSLDSGTGRGNEQFF
few,TRBV5-6,11,TRBJ2-3,-,TGTGCCAGCAGCTTGTCGGATACGCAGTATTTT,CASSLSDTQYF
-,TRBV6-1,14,TRBJ2-2,-,TGTGCCAGCATTCGGGAAAGGGGGACCGGGGAGCTGTTTTTT,CASIRERGTGELFF
-,TRBV7-8,17,TRBJ2-5,-,TGTGCCAGCAGCTTAGTACGCAGAGGACACCTAAACGAGACCCAGTACTTC,CASSLVRRGHLNETQYF